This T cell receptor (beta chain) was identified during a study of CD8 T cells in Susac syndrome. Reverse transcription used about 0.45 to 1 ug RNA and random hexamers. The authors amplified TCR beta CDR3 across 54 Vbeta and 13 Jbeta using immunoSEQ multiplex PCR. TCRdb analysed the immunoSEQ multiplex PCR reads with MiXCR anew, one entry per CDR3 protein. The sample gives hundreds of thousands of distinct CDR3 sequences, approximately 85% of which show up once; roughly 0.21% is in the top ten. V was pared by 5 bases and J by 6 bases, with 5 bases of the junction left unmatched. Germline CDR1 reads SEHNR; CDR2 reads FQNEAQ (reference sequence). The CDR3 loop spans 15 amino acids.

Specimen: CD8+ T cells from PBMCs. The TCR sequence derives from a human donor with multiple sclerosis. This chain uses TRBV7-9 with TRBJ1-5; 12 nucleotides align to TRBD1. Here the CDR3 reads CASSTGTGGSQPQHF. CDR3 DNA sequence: TGTGCCAGCAGCACAGGGACAGGGGGCTCTCAGCCCCAGCATTTT.